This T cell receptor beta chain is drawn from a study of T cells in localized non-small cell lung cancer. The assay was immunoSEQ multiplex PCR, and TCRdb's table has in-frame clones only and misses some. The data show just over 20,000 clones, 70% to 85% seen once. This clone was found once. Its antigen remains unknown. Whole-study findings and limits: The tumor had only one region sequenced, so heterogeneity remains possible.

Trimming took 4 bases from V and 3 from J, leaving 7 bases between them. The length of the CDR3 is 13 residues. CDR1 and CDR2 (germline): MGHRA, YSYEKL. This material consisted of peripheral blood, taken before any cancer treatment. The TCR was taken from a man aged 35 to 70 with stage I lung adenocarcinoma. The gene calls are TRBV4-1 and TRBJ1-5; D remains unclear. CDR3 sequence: CASSLEPNQPQHF. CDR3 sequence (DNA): TGCGCCAGCAGCCTAGAACCCAATCAGCCCCAGCATTTT.